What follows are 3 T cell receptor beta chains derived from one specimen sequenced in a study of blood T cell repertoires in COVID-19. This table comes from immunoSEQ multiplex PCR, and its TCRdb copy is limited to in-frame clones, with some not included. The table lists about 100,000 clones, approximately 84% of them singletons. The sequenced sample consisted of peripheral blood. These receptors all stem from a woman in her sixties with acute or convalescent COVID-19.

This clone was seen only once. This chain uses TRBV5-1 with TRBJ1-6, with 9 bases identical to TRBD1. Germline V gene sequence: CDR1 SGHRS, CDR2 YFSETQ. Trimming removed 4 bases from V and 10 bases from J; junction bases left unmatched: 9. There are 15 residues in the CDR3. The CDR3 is CASSDRQGVRSPLHF. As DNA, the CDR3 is TGCGCCAGCAGCGACCGACAGGGGGTACGGTCACCCCTCCACTTT.

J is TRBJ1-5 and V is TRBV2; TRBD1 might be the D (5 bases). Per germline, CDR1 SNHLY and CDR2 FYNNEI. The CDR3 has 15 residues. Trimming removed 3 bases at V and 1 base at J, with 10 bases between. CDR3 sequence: CASSDSRGSNQPQHF. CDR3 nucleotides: TGTGCCAGCAGTGATTCGCGGGGGAGCAATCAGCCCCAGCATTTT.

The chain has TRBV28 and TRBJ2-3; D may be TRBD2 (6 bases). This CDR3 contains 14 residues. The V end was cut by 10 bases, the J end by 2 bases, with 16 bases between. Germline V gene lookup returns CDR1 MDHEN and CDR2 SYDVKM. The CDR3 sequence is CAIGGEGNTDTQYF. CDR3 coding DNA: TGTGCCATCGGGGGTGAGGGCAACACAGATACGCAGTATTTT.